Below, 10 T cell receptor beta chains from the same sample are listed, as sequenced in a study of response to subunit inactivated influenza vaccine. From the RT-PCR reads, TCRdb called clonotypes with MiXCR, one entry per CDR3 protein. In the table there are hundreds of thousands of distinct CDR3 sequences, 10% to 11% of which are singletons. The specimen comprised PBMCs from blood, sampled about 6 weeks after vaccination. These receptors all come from a man between 50 and 59 years old who received an inactivated influenza vaccine.

The V call is TRBV6-5, the J call TRBJ2-1; D gene uncertain. Germline values: CDR1 MNHEY, CDR2 SVGAGI. Trimming removed 2 bases at V and 5 bases at J, with 10 bases between. This CDR3 is built from 14 residues. DNA for the CDR3: TGTGCCAGCAGTTACGTTGTGGGGAACAATGAGCAGTTCTTC. As protein: CASSYVVGNNEQFF.

This clonotype has more than one count but fewer than ten. The chain uses TRBV5-1 and TRBJ2-3; D gene ambiguous. Trimming pared 4 bases from V and 3 bases from J, leaving 18 bases between. This CDR3 is 16 amino acids long. Germline values: CDR1 SGHRS, CDR2 YFSETQ. CDR3 amino acids: CASSPNPNSGTDTQYF. The CDR3 DNA is TGCGCCAGCAGCCCGAACCCCAATTCCGGAACAGATACGCAGTATTTT.

Many counts were recorded for this clonotype. The chain joins TRBV20-1 to TRBJ2-7; D is possibly TRBD1 (7 bases). The CDR3 spans 13 residues. Trimming removed 3 bases at V and 3 bases at J, with 12 bases between. Germline lookup yields CDR1 DFQATT and CDR2 SNEGSKA (reference sequence). CDR3 loop: CSASRGTDYEQYF. Written as DNA, the CDR3 is TGCAGTGCTAGTCGGGGGACAGACTACGAGCAGTACTTC.

This clonotype was seen many times. This rearrangement joins TRBV5-1 to TRBJ1-4; D might be TRBD1 (5 bases). CDR1 is SGHRS, CDR2 YFSETQ, per germline. The CDR3 loop spans 13 amino acids. Trimming took 0 bases from V and 8 from J, leaving 8 bases between them. CDR3 protein: CASSLDQGEKLFF. The CDR3 DNA is TGCGCCAGCAGCTTGGATCAGGGAGAAAAACTGTTTTTT.

This clonotype has only a few counts. This chain joins TRBV7-2 and TRBJ2-7; D is perhaps TRBD2 (5 bases). The germline CDR1 and CDR2 sequences are SGHTA and FQGNSA. The CDR3 sequence is 13 residues long. V was cut by 5 bases and J by 2 bases, with 10 bases left in between. The DNA of the CDR3 is TGTGCCAGCAGCAATAGCGCCGCCTACGAGCAGTACTTC. Amino acid sequence: CASSNSAAYEQYF.

This chain joins TRBV4-3 and TRBJ2-3, with 12 bases aligning to TRBD1. Germline V gene lookup returns CDR1 LGHNA and CDR2 YSLEER. The CDR3 runs 15 residues. V lost 0 bases and J lost 7; bases outside the gene matches: 2. CDR3 nucleotide sequence: TGCGCCAGCAGCCAAGAGGGACAGGGGGCGAATACGCAGTATTTT. Translation: CASSQEGQGANTQYF.

This clonotype was seen repeatedly, ten times or more. A junction end diverges from the germline sequence, so it may reflect a read error. V is TRBV5-1 and J is TRBJ1-1; 8 bases match TRBD1. CDR3 length: 14 residues. From germline, CDR1 is SGHRS and CDR2 YFSETQ. The DNA of the CDR3 is TGTGCCAGCAGCCTCGACAGGGGCGGCACTGAAGCTTTCTTT. Translated: CASSLDRGGTEAFF.

As DNA, the CDR3 is TGTGCCAGCAGCCCTCGAGTTGATGGCTACACCTTC. Translating it yields CASSPRVDGYTF. The V and J genes are TRBV7-9 and TRBJ1-2, with D hard to call. Trimming took 5 bases from V and 6 from J, leaving 10 bases between them. The CDR3 runs to 12 residues. Looked up from germline, CDR1 is SEHNR and CDR2 is FQNEAQ (reference sequence).

This clonotype was seen more than once but under ten times. The rearrangement links TRBV7-2 to TRBJ2-7; unclear D gene. Germline lookup yields CDR1 SGHTA and CDR2 FQGNSA. This CDR3 spans 13 amino acids. Trimming pared 1 base from V and 3 bases from J, leaving 7 bases between. CDR3 loop: CASSLDRFYEQYF. The DNA of the CDR3 is TGTGCCAGCAGCTTAGATCGTTTCTACGAGCAGTACTTC.

This clonotype came up once. V gene TRBV6-2 or TRBV6-3 combines with J gene TRBJ2-2; 9 bases align to TRBD1. This CDR3 is 17 amino acids long. CDR1 and CDR2 (germline): MNHEY, SVGEGT. Losses at the gene ends were 2 bases for V and 3 bases for J; bases not matched to a gene: 7. The CDR3 sequence is CASSYPRDRVYTGELFF. CDR3 bases: TGTGCCAGCAGTTACCCCCGGGACAGGGTTTACACCGGGGAGCTGTTTTTT.